This T cell receptor beta chain is drawn from a study of cytotoxic CD8 clonotypes in ibrutinib-treated CLL (dated by TCRdb to the early 2020s). At the level of the whole study: In this cohort, around 15 patients were treatment-naive and more than 9 were relapsed/refractory, while fewer than 18 had unmutated IGHV. On average, each sample yielded around 250,000 productive templates and about 95,000 productive rearrangements. Cryopreserved peripheral blood mononuclear cells were obtained before treatment, at response, and at either sustained remission or disease progression. All remission and progressive disease samples were collected while patients were still receiving ibrutinib. Samples at response were collected after a median of roughly 13 months of treatment, with a range of about 6 to 36 months. Longitudinal samples were available for about 30% of the 86 trial participants. Partial responses were observed in roughly 25 patients and complete responses in 2; after a median follow-up of around 68 months, remission was maintained in roughly 15 patients and progression was observed in approximately twelve.

According to the germline V gene, CDR1 reads SGHVS and CDR2 reads FQNEAQ. Inclusive of the bounding cysteine and phenylalanine, the CDR3 is 16 residues long. The CDR3 DNA has 48 bases and is translated from base 1. V is trimmed back by 3 bases and J by 1 base, and the junction contains 7 bases that no gene match accounts for. Overall study results and their limits: Sustained-remission and progressing patients did not have matched sampling times, and lymph node repertoires were not examined. At baseline, clonality was higher than in age-matched healthy donors and showed a strong correlation with circulating CD8+ T-cell counts. Public clonotypes were rare and either contracted or stayed stable during treatment, and the rise in clonality at ibrutinib response reflected the expansion of private clonotypes. An increase in clonality was observed at ibrutinib response, with clonality remaining stable during sustained remission and falling back toward baseline at progression.

Per the publication, the time point label means: approximately eleven months on ibrutinib. For TCR beta library preparation, 2 to 2.5 micrograms of genomic DNA were isolated from cryopreserved PBMCs. Longitudinal blood samples from CLL patients on ibrutinib monotherapy were analyzed using high-throughput TCR beta sequencing. Patients were enrolled in a phase 2 open-label single-center ibrutinib monotherapy trial. A MiSeq instrument was used for deep resolution sequencing, which targeted depths ranging from 1 in 1 million up to 1 in 200,000 T cells, with coverage averaging 10x for each clonotype. The immunoSEQ hsTCRB Kit was used to generate the TCR beta libraries. Per the authors' processing: Data were analyzed with ImmunoSEQ Data Assistant and ImmunoSEQ Analyzer, with V, D and J genes assigned per IMGT definitions. Clonality, which ranges from 0 to 1, was calculated by subtracting the normalized Shannon entropy of productive rearrangement frequencies from one. Only overrepresented clonotypes making up at least 0.05% of each patient's repertoire were included in the public clonotype analysis. Approximately 14 age-matched healthy donor repertoires from immuneACCESS served as clonality controls. This is the immuneACCESS table as TCRdb keeps it, with only in-frame sequences that have V and J called. A part of the clones is gone; compared with another copy, unresolved V genes explain less than half, and the rest is unexplained. The V and J calls and clone size are taken from that table; D and trimming were inferred from the DNA. Across this sample there are around 200,000 clones, with nearly 80% seen only once. The ten largest clones represent roughly 10% of the sample.

For this clone: Its antigen remains unidentified. Per-nucleotide qualities are absent, and no much larger clonotype sits a single base away.

Sequencing was performed on PBMCs, taken after 12 months of ibrutinib treatment. The clonotype originates from a human donor with chronic lymphocytic leukemia. The chain is assembled from TRBV7-8 and TRBJ1-1, with TRBD1 matching 8 junction bases. The sequenced DNA: TGTGCCAGCAGCTTCTCGACAGGGGTAGCGAACACTGAAGCTTTCTTT. Translated, this is CASSFSTGVANTEAFF.